Shown below are 32 T cell receptor beta chains from a single sample sequenced in a study of blood T cell repertoires in COVID-19 (dated by TCRdb to 2019 to 2021). Libraries were made using the immunoSEQ multiplex PCR assay. Here the immuneACCESS table is served through TCRdb, limited to in-frame sequences with V and J called. Missing clones are a known gap in these copies; in checked studies unresolved V genes cover under half, and the rest lacks a known reason. This sample has roughly 160,000 clones in its table, and approximately 77% of those were observed once. The ten largest clones represent approximately 10% of the sample. The specimen sequenced was peripheral blood. The receptors here all came from an elderly woman with active or convalescent COVID-19.

The J gene is TRBJ2-3, the V gene TRBV5-1; no clear D gene. Trimming shortened V by 0 bases and J by 6 bases, and 17 bases separated the two germline ends. The CDR3 runs to 16 residues. The germline V gene encodes CDR1 SGHRS and CDR2 YFSETQ. In DNA form, the CDR3 reads TGCGCCAGCAGCTTGGCCGTACAGCAGATTGGGGATACGCAGTATTTT. This encodes CASSLAVQQIGDTQYF.

The chain is built from TRBV6-5 and TRBJ1-4, with D perhaps matching TRBD1 (5 bases). The ends were cut back, 2 bases at V and 5 bases at J, with 15 bases in the middle. This CDR3 has 16 residues. Germline loops: CDR1 MNHEY, CDR2 SVGAGI. CDR3 sequence (DNA): TGTGCCAGCAGTTACCCCACCCCCCGGGGGAATGAAAAACTGTTTTTT. The encoded protein is CASSYPTPRGNEKLFF.

The chain carries TRBV5-1 and TRBJ2-1, with TRBD2 as a possible D gene (6 bases). The CDR3 extends over 15 amino acids. The V gene lost 2 bases and the J gene lost 3 bases, with 12 bases spanning the gap. The V gene's germline CDR1 is SGHRS and CDR2 YFSETQ. The CDR3 nucleotides read TGCGCCAGCAGCTTTTCCGGGAGCGACTACAATGAGCAGTTCTTC. The encoded protein is CASSFSGSDYNEQFF. Combining the CDR3 with reference TRBV5-1 and TRBJ2-1 gives the whole variable domain KAGVTQTPRYLIKTRGQQVTLSCSPISGHRSVSWYQQTPGQGLQFLFEYFSETQRNKGNFPGRFSGRQFSNSRSEMNVSTLELGDSALYLCASSFSGSDYNEQFFGPGTRLTVL.

The CDR3 DNA is TGTGCCAGCAGCCGCCCTCTAGCGGAAGGGAACACCGGGGAGCTGTTTTTT. Amino acids: CASSRPLAEGNTGELFF. The J gene is TRBJ2-2, the V gene TRBV7-9; 7 nucleotides agree with TRBD2. Germline V lookup: CDR1 SEHNR, CDR2 FQNEAQ (reference sequence). J lost 1 base, V lost 5 bases, and 10 bases had no gene match. This CDR3 comprises 17 residues.

V gene TRBV6-1 combines with J gene TRBJ1-1; the D is unclear. V was trimmed by 2 bases and J by 6 bases, leaving 13 bases between them. The CDR3 sequence is 14 residues long. CDR1 and CDR2 from the germline V gene are MNHNS and SASEGT. The CDR3 coding sequence is TGTGCCAGCAGTGAATTTAGAGGGCCCGCTGAAGCTTTCTTT. Protein product: CASSEFRGPAEAFF.

This clone was found a few times. The chain combines TRBV9 with TRBJ2-6, with 7 bases lining up with TRBD1. This CDR3 contains 17 residues. The germline V gene encodes CDR1 SGDLS and CDR2 YYNGEE. V lost 4 bases to trimming and J lost 0 bases; unmatched junction nucleotides: 7. DNA of the CDR3: TGTGCCAGCAGCTCCGGACAGGATTTCTCTGGGGCCAACGTCCTGACTTTC. Its protein product is CASSSGQDFSGANVLTF.

This sequence joins TRBV5-1 and TRBJ2-1; 8 bases are shared with TRBD2. This CDR3 spans 15 amino acids. Trimming removed 4 bases from V and 8 bases from J; junction bases left unmatched: 11. The germline V gene encodes CDR1 SGHRS and CDR2 YFSETQ. Written as DNA, the CDR3 is TGCGCCAGCAGCACAGGGACTAGTAAGATGGATGAGCAGTTCTTC. Translating gives CASSTGTSKMDEQFF.

The chain joins TRBV6-1 to TRBJ1-6, with a weak D call TRBD1 (6 bases). V lost 2 bases, J lost 6 bases, and 11 bases lay in between. Germline V gene sequence: CDR1 MNHNS, CDR2 SASEGT. The CDR3 consists of 15 residues. The CDR3 protein is CASSEQGQSNSPLHF. The CDR3, as DNA: TGTGCCAGCAGTGAACAAGGACAGTCTAATTCACCCCTCCACTTT.

This chain joins TRBV13 and TRBJ1-4; 9 bases are shared with TRBD1. From germline, CDR1 is PRHDT and CDR2 FYEKMQ (reference sequence). This CDR3 spans 16 amino acids. Trimming cost V 0 bases and J 5 bases; bases outside gene matches: 4. The CDR3 region is CASSLGLGQGNEKLFF. The CDR3 DNA reads as TGTGCCAGCAGCTTAGGCCTAGGACAGGGGAATGAAAAACTGTTTTTT.

The chain is built from TRBV6-6 and TRBJ1-2, with D maybe TRBD1 (5 bases). The germline V gene has CDR1 MNHNY and CDR2 SVGAGI (reference sequence). The V end was cut by 0 bases, the J end by 8 bases, with 13 bases between. The CDR3 consists of 14 residues. CDR3 nucleotides: TGTGCCAGCAGTTACTCGGGGGAGAGCGGGGGCTACACCTTC. Amino acids: CASSYSGESGGYTF.

V gene TRBV3-1 (or the pseudogene TRBV3-2) combines with J gene TRBJ1-1; D is undetermined. The V end lost 4 bases, the J end lost 3 bases, and 9 bases lay between the germline ends. Germline V gene data show CDR1 as LGHDT and CDR2 as YNNKEL (reference sequence). The CDR3 is 13 amino acids. DNA of the CDR3: TGTGCCAGCAGCCCATTTCGGGACACTGAAGCTTTCTTT. It yields the protein CASSPFRDTEAFF.

This clone was detected once. V usage is TRBV24-1 and J usage is TRBJ2-3, with TRBD2 matching 9 bases. Germline V gives CDR1 KGHDR, CDR2 SFDVKD. This CDR3 spans 16 amino acids. Trimming cost V 3 bases and J 2 bases; bases outside gene matches: 5. The CDR3 loop is CATSDPTSGFTDTQYF. The CDR3 nucleotides are TGTGCCACCAGTGATCCTACTAGCGGGTTCACAGATACGCAGTATTTT.

The CDR3, as DNA: TGCGCCAGCAGCTTTCGGCCGACAGTACCTGGGGAGGACACTGAAGCTTTCTTT. Protein product: CASSFRPTVPGEDTEAFF. J is TRBJ1-1 and V is TRBV5-1, with a possible D match to TRBD1 (5 bases). Germline values: CDR1 SGHRS, CDR2 YFSETQ. CDR3 length: 18 residues. The germline V and J ends were trimmed by 2 bases and 3 bases, with 23 bases remaining between them.

DNA for the CDR3: TGTGCCAGCAGGGAGTATAGCAATCAGCCCCAGCATTTT. Amino acid sequence: CASREYSNQPQHF. The chain uses TRBV27 and TRBJ1-5; D is ambiguous. Per the germline V gene, CDR1 is MNHEY and CDR2 is SMNVEV (reference sequence). V lost 6 bases to trimming and J lost 0 bases, with 6 bases between them. CDR3 length: 13 residues.

This clone has a single count. The chain carries TRBV2 and TRBJ1-4; D unclear. There are 13 residues in the CDR3. The V end was cut by 8 bases, the J end by 6 bases, with 13 bases between. Germline V CDR1 and CDR2: SNHLY, FYNNEI. In DNA, the CDR3 is TGTGCCAGCGTTACAACGGAGGATGAAAAACTGTTTTTT. Translating it yields CASVTTEDEKLFF.

This clone appeared once. This chain joins TRBV18 and TRBJ2-1, with 11 bases identical to TRBD2. The CDR3 extends over 15 amino acids. Germline V CDR1 and CDR2: KGHSH, LQKENI. The V gene end was trimmed by 6 bases and the J gene end by 7 bases; junction bases not matched to a gene: 8. CDR3 coding DNA: TGTGCCAGCTCCGTTTTGGGACTAGCGGTAAATGAGCAGTTCTTC. Residues: CASSVLGLAVNEQFF. The entire variable domain, with the rest obtained from reference TRBV18 and TRBJ2-1, is as follows: NAGVMQNPRHLVRRRGQEARLRCSPMKGHSHVYWYRQLPEEGLKFMVYLQKENIIDESGMPKERFSAEFPKEGPSILRIQQVVRGDSAAYFCASSVLGLAVNEQFFGPGTRLTVL.

The chain recombines TRBV6-1 with TRBJ2-3; 7 bases are a match to TRBD2. CDR1 is MNHNS, CDR2 SASEGT, per germline. The junction had 14 bases not matched to a gene; V was cut back by 3 bases and J by 2 bases. The CDR3 covers 18 residues. The CDR3 DNA reads TGTGCCAGCAGTGAGGGATCCGTCGGGAGGCCCTTCACAGATACGCAGTATTTT. This codes for CASSEGSVGRPFTDTQYF.

V is TRBV11-2 and J is TRBJ1-5; 7 bases fit TRBD1. CDR1 and CDR2 from the germline V gene are SGHAT and FQNNGV. The ends lost 2 bases at V and 5 bases at J; junction bases unmatched: 3. The CDR3 spans 14 residues. CDR3 region: CASSLTGAHQPQHF. CDR3 bases: TGTGCCAGCAGCTTAACAGGGGCGCATCAGCCCCAGCATTTT.

The V and J genes are TRBV3-1 (or the pseudogene TRBV3-2) and TRBJ1-5; D remains ambiguous. CDR3 length equals 15 residues. The V gene's germline CDR1 is LGHDT and CDR2 YNNKEL (reference sequence). Trimming shortened V by 1 base and J by 4 bases, and 11 bases separated the two germline ends. The DNA for the CDR3 is TGTGCCAGCAGCCAAGGTAACAGTCGAAATCAGCCCCAGCATTTT. It is translated as CASSQGNSRNQPQHF.

This clone was observed many times. The chain recombines TRBV9 with TRBJ2-1; possibly TRBD2 for D (6 bases). The V gene's germline CDR1 is SGDLS and CDR2 YYNGEE. V was pared by 4 bases and J by 0 bases, with 17 bases between. The CDR3 sequence is 17 residues long. CDR3 residues: CASSSPAGRSSYNEQFF. Here the CDR3 DNA reads TGTGCCAGCAGCAGTCCTGCAGGGAGGAGCTCCTACAATGAGCAGTTCTTC.

This chain links TRBV5-1 with TRBJ2-1; 7 nucleotides align to TRBD1. V lost 4 bases to trimming and J lost 9 bases; unmatched junction nucleotides: 13. CDR3 size: 15 residues. Germline V lookup: CDR1 SGHRS, CDR2 YFSETQ. This CDR3 is CASSLTGTAVIEQFF. CDR3 DNA sequence: TGCGCCAGCAGCCTTACCGGGACAGCAGTTATTGAGCAGTTCTTC.

The CDR3 nucleotides are TGTGCCAGCAGCTTGTATGCGGGTGGCTACAATGAGCAGTTCTTC. Translation: CASSLYAGGYNEQFF. The V gene is TRBV5-8, the J gene TRBJ2-1, with a possible D match to TRBD2 (5 bases). Germline V gives CDR1 SGHTS, CDR2 YDEGEE. CDR3 length: 15 amino acids. V shed 1 base and J shed 3 bases, with 11 bases lying between them.

The chain recombines TRBV28 with TRBJ1-6, with D perhaps matching TRBD1 (6 bases). Germline V CDR1 and CDR2: MDHEN, SYDVKM. The V gene lost 6 bases and the J gene lost 2 bases, with 11 bases spanning the gap. The CDR3 has 15 amino acids. The CDR3 loop is CASSKDRPYNSPLHF. The CDR3 bases are TGTGCCAGCAGCAAGGACAGACCCTATAATTCACCCCTCCACTTT.

The chain uses TRBV14 and TRBJ1-2, with 7 nucleotides matching TRBD1. Losses at the gene ends were 0 bases for V and 3 bases for J; bases not matched to a gene: 4. The CDR3 has 15 amino acids. Germline V gene data show CDR1 as SGHDN and CDR2 as FVKESK. The CDR3 spells CASSQDRQGDYGYTF. DNA for the CDR3: TGTGCCAGCAGCCAAGATCGACAGGGCGACTATGGCTACACCTTC.

The chain uses TRBV19 and TRBJ2-3; maybe TRBD1 (6 bases). Germline loops: CDR1 LNHDA, CDR2 SQIVND (reference sequence). CDR3 size: 15 residues. V gave up 6 bases and J gave up 0 bases, with 13 bases separating them. This chain's CDR3 is CASSPTGHSTDTQYF. The CDR3, as DNA: TGTGCCAGTAGCCCGACGGGACACAGCACAGATACGCAGTATTTT.

This clone was detected only a few times. This rearrangement joins TRBV2 to TRBJ2-5, with 9 bases fitting TRBD1. Germline assignment: CDR1 SNHLY and CDR2 FYNNEI. Trimming took 6 bases from V and 1 from J; bases not matched to a gene: 15. The CDR3 spans 18 residues. This chain's CDR3 is CASSLFDRGSVSQETQYF. The CDR3 region has the DNA TGTGCCAGCAGCCTCTTTGACAGGGGGTCCGTATCCCAAGAGACCCAGTACTTC. Full variable domain (remainder filled in from reference TRBV2 and TRBJ2-5): EPEVTQTPSHQVTQMGQEVILRCVPISNHLYFYWYRQILGQKVEFLVSFYNNEISEKSEIFDDQFSVERPDGSNFTLKIRSTKLEDSAMYFCASSLFDRGSVSQETQYFGPGTRLLVL.

V usage is TRBV5-6 and J usage is TRBJ1-6; D gene uncertain. This CDR3 is 17 amino acids long. V lost 4 bases and J lost 10, with 24 bases in between. Germline CDR1 reads SGHDT; CDR2 reads YYEEEE. The DNA of the CDR3 is TGTGCCAGCAGCCCTCGGGGAGCGGGGAGTTCGGTATCACCCCTCCACTTT. As protein: CASSPRGAGSSVSPLHF.

This sequence joins TRBV4-1 and TRBJ1-4; D possibly corresponds to TRBD1 (5 bases). Trimming removed 4 bases at V and 1 base at J, with 10 bases between. The germline gives CDR1 MGHRA, CDR2 YSYEKL. The CDR3 runs 15 residues. CDR3 DNA sequence: TGCGCCAGCAGCCTCCTGGGGGGAACTAATGAAAAACTGTTTTTT. Residues: CASSLLGGTNEKLFF.

J is TRBJ2-5 and V is TRBV7-9, with TRBD1 matching 7 bases. The CDR3 loop spans 13 amino acids. V was pared by 3 bases and J by 5 bases, with 3 bases of the junction left unmatched. CDR1 is SEHNR and CDR2 is FQNEAQ in the germline V gene (reference sequence). The CDR3 DNA sequence: TGTGCCAGCAGCTTTACAGGGGTTGAGACCCAGTACTTC. As protein: CASSFTGVETQYF.

J is TRBJ2-1 and V is TRBV24-1; 12 nucleotides match TRBD2. This CDR3 comprises 21 residues. The germline V gene has CDR1 KGHDR and CDR2 SFDVKD. Unmatched junction bases numbered 15, after V lost 2 bases and J lost 2 bases. The CDR3 coding sequence is TGTGCCACCAGTGATTCCTACACCGGGACTAGCGGGCCCTCTCCCTACAATGAGCAGTTCTTC. This encodes CATSDSYTGTSGPSPYNEQFF.

This clone was detected a few times. The genes are TRBV5-1 and TRBJ2-3; TRBD2 aligns across 12 bases. The V gene's germline CDR1 is SGHRS and CDR2 YFSETQ. The CDR3 extends over 18 amino acids. J was trimmed by 3 bases and V by 0 bases; bases with no gene match: 8. The CDR3 loop reads CASSLVPSGRAGTDTQYF. The CDR3 region has the DNA TGCGCCAGCAGCTTGGTTCCTAGCGGGAGGGCGGGAACAGATACGCAGTATTTT.

The chain joins TRBV7-3 to TRBJ2-1, with TRBD2 matching over 9 bases. This CDR3 spans 15 amino acids. J was trimmed by 8 bases and V by 0 bases; bases with no gene match: 5. Germline V gene data show CDR1 as SGHTA and CDR2 as FQGTGA. The CDR3 here is CASSLTAGGSDEQFF. The CDR3 DNA sequence: TGTGCCAGCAGCTTAACGGCGGGAGGGTCGGATGAGCAGTTCTTC.